What follows are 21 T cell receptor beta chains derived from one specimen sequenced in a study of T cell repertoires in cytomegalovirus infection. These TCRs are of unknown antigen specificity. TCRdb reprocessed the reads with MiXCR, giving one entry per CDR3 protein. The sample has about 830,000 distinct CDR3 sequences, approximately 32% seen once. The specimen comprised cultured CD8+ T cells from PBMCs, sampled from culture after CMV antigen stimulation. Receptors originate from a human donor in good health (CMV status not recorded). Some clones in this sample may be carry-over from other donors' samples.

This clonotype was detected only a few times. The V gene is TRBV7-9, the J gene TRBJ1-1; D is unresolved. The CDR3 length is 13 residues. Germline V gene sequence: CDR1 SEHNR, CDR2 FQNEAQ (reference sequence). Trimming took 6 bases from V and 2 from J, leaving 10 bases between them. The CDR3 reads CASRGQHNTEAFF. In DNA form, the CDR3 reads TGTGCCAGCAGGGGTCAGCACAACACTGAAGCTTTCTTT.

The rearrangement uses TRBV7-3 and TRBJ2-4; D may be TRBD1 or TRBD2 (5 bases each). From germline, CDR1 is SGHTA and CDR2 FQGTGA. The CDR3 is 19 amino acids. Trimming shortened V by 2 bases and J by 2 bases, and 22 bases separated the two germline ends. The DNA of the CDR3 is TGTGCCAGCAGCTTATACCCCATGGCAGGCGAGGGGACCAAAAACATTCAGTACTTC. Encoded protein: CASSLYPMAGEGTKNIQYF.

The rearrangement uses TRBV7-8 and TRBJ1-1; perhaps TRBD1 as D (5 bases). V shed 4 bases and J shed 4 bases, with 16 bases lying between them. The CDR3 is 15 amino acids. From germline, CDR1 is SGHVS and CDR2 FQNEAQ. As DNA, the CDR3 is TGTGCCAGCAGCTGGGCTGACAGACTCGGCACTGAAGCTTTCTTT. It is translated as CASSWADRLGTEAFF.

This clonotype was seen repeatedly, ten times or more. The chain is built from TRBV7-6 and TRBJ2-5; D unresolved. Germline V gene data show CDR1 as SGHVS and CDR2 as FNYEAQ. CDR3 length: 13 residues. V was clipped by 4 bases and J by 4 bases, with 10 bases between them. The CDR3 loop reads CASSSTPLETQYF. As DNA, the CDR3 is TGTGCCAGCAGCTCGACGCCCCTAGAGACCCAGTACTTC.

This clonotype was detected a few times. V and J are TRBV4-1 and TRBJ2-3; 13 positions agree with TRBD2. The germline V gene encodes CDR1 MGHRA and CDR2 YSYEKL. This CDR3 contains 19 residues. V was pared by 1 base and J by 3 bases, with 10 bases of the junction left unmatched. CDR3 nucleotide sequence: TGCGCCAGCAGCCAAGCCCCCCCCGGGACTAGCGGGGATACAGATACGCAGTATTTT. Translated: CASSQAPPGTSGDTDTQYF.

The V call is TRBV6-1, the J call TRBJ1-1; D gene ambiguous. The CDR3 is 14 amino acids. Germline V CDR1 and CDR2: MNHNS, SASEGT. Trimming removed 6 bases at V and 1 base at J, with 12 bases between. The CDR3 DNA reads as TGTGCCAGCAGGTTGGACGCCGGGAACACTGAAGCTTTCTTT. As protein: CASRLDAGNTEAFF.

This clonotype has more than one count but fewer than ten. This sequence joins TRBV14 and TRBJ2-5; D may be TRBD2 (5 bases). Trimming cost V 4 bases and J 5 bases, with 8 bases left between them. The CDR3 covers 12 residues. Germline V CDR1 and CDR2: SGHDN, FVKESK. The DNA of the CDR3 is TGTGCCAGCAGCCCCACTAGGGAGACCCAGTACTTC. Its translation is CASSPTRETQYF.

This rearrangement joins TRBV7-9 to TRBJ2-7, with TRBD1 matching over 7 bases. Germline CDR1 and CDR2: SEHNR and FQNEAQ (reference sequence). Trimming at V came to 5 bases and at J to 0 bases, leaving 13 bases not matched to a gene. This CDR3 has 17 amino acids. CDR3: CASSQGVGRTGSYEQYV. As DNA, the CDR3 is TGTGCCAGCAGCCAAGGGGTTGGGCGGACAGGCTCCTACGAGCAGTACGTC.

This clonotype was seen many times. The chain combines TRBV28 with TRBJ1-6; D may be TRBD1 (5 bases). This CDR3 region has 14 residues. Germline-derived CDR1 and CDR2 are MDHEN and SYDVKM. With 7 bases removed from V and 8 bases from J, the gap between germline ends came to 15 bases. The CDR3 sequence is CASNSGRLDSPLHF. In nucleotides, the CDR3 is TGTGCCAGCAATTCGGGACGGTTGGATTCACCCCTCCACTTT.

This chain connects TRBV4-3 to TRBJ1-1; TRBD1 aligns across 9 bases. The germline V gene has CDR1 LGHNA and CDR2 YSLEER. The CDR3 length is 17 residues. The V gene end was trimmed by 0 bases and the J gene end by 1 base; junction bases not matched to a gene: 6. The CDR3 sequence is CASSQEGQGLRNTEAFF. The DNA for the CDR3 is TGCGCCAGCAGCCAAGAGGGACAGGGCCTACGGAACACTGAAGCTTTCTTT.

This clonotype was detected only once. This chain uses TRBV12-3 or TRBV12-4 with TRBJ1-2; tentatively, D is TRBD1 (6 bases). The germline V and J ends were trimmed by 7 bases and 0 bases, with 15 bases remaining between them. This CDR3 comprises 15 residues. CDR3 region: CASTGQKSPNYGYTF. In DNA form, the CDR3 reads TGTGCCAGCACAGGACAGAAGTCCCCTAACTATGGCTACACCTTC.

There are a few counts of this clonotype. The J gene is TRBJ2-1, the V gene TRBV7-9; D ambiguous. CDR1 and CDR2 from the germline V gene are SEHNR and FQNEAQ (reference sequence). V was pared by 2 bases and J by 8 bases, with 13 bases between. CDR3 size: 14 residues. The CDR3 DNA reads as TGTGCCAGCAGCTTATTGGAAGGCGTCTATGAGCAGTTCTTC. Protein sequence: CASSLLEGVYEQFF.

The table lists this clonotype with a few counts. The chain uses TRBV13 and TRBJ2-1; a possible D gene is TRBD2 (5 bases). This CDR3 is built from 16 residues. Trimming left V 0 bases short and J 4 bases short, with 13 bases between. The V gene's germline CDR1 is PRHDT and CDR2 FYEKMQ (reference sequence). The DNA for the CDR3 is TGTGCCAGCAGCTTAGGCCGGGGTCCGGGATACAATGAGCAGTTCTTC. Encoded protein: CASSLGRGPGYNEQFF.

The V and J genes are TRBV14 and TRBJ2-7; D remains ambiguous. Germline V gene lookup returns CDR1 SGHDN and CDR2 FVKESK. Between the trimmed V and J ends, which lost 5 bases and 2 bases, there was a span of 10 bases. The CDR3 extends over 13 amino acids. Here the CDR3 DNA reads TGTGCCAGCAGCTACCGGGCCGCCTACGAGCAGTACTTC. Its translation: CASSYRAAYEQYF.

This chain links TRBV12-3 or TRBV12-4 with TRBJ2-4; D assignment may be TRBD1 or TRBD2 (6 bases each). This CDR3 is 16 amino acids long. The V end was cut by 5 bases, the J end by 10 bases, with 24 bases between. Here the CDR3 DNA reads TGTGCCAGCAGTATAGGGAACGGGGGCCCTAAGTGGATTCAGTACTTC. It is translated as CASSIGNGGPKWIQYF.

The chain is built from TRBV27 and TRBJ2-1, with 10 nucleotides matching TRBD2. This CDR3 comprises 15 residues. The germline CDR1 and CDR2 sequences are MNHEY and SMNVEV (reference sequence). Trimming at V came to 2 bases and at J to 5 bases, leaving 3 bases not matched to a gene. This CDR3 is CASSLSGGGHNEQFF. For the CDR3, the DNA is TGTGCCAGCAGTTTAAGCGGGGGGGGTCACAATGAGCAGTTCTTC.

V usage is TRBV12-5 and J usage is TRBJ2-7; 7 bases fit TRBD1. Trimming removed 5 bases from V and 5 bases from J; junction bases left unmatched: 6. This CDR3 has 13 amino acids. Germline values: CDR1 LGHNT, CDR2 FRNRAP. Here the CDR3 reads CASGLNRGHEQYF. The CDR3 DNA sequence: TGTGCTAGTGGTCTGAACAGGGGACACGAGCAGTACTTC.

This chain uses TRBV5-1 with TRBJ2-3; D is unclear. The germline V gene has CDR1 SGHRS and CDR2 YFSETQ. This CDR3 contains 16 residues. The V gene lost 1 base and the J gene lost 4 bases, with 16 bases spanning the gap. CDR3 DNA sequence: TGCGCCAGCAGCTTGCGGCCCCCCCAGGCAGCAGATACGCAGTATTTT. Translating it yields CASSLRPPQAADTQYF. Using reference TRBV5-1 and TRBJ2-3 for the parts outside the CDR3, the full variable domain is KAGVTQTPRYLIKTRGQQVTLSCSPISGHRSVSWYQQTPGQGLQFLFEYFSETQRNKGNFPGRFSGRQFSNSRSEMNVSTLELGDSALYLCASSLRPPQAADTQYFGPGTRLTVL.

Worth noting for this clonotype: At one of its ends the junction is not consistent with the germline gene, which may arise from a read error. The genes are TRBV7-6 and TRBJ2-5; 7 positions match TRBD2. Germline V gene sequence: CDR1 SGHVS, CDR2 FNYEAQ. The CDR3 spans 17 residues. This CDR3 reads CAGSRLAPGPPKETQYF. CDR3 nucleotide sequence: TGTGCCGGCAGCCGACTAGCTCCAGGCCCGCCGAAAGAGACCCAGTACTTC.

This sequence joins TRBV9 and TRBJ1-6; TRBD1 matches 7 bases. Germline CDR1 and CDR2: SGDLS and YYNGEE. This CDR3 is built from 15 residues. The J segment lost 5 bases and the V segment lost 4 bases, leaving 6 bases of the junction unmatched. CDR3 DNA sequence: TGTGCCAGCAGCATCCGGGACAGCAATAATTCACCCCTCCACTTT. This gives the protein CASSIRDSNNSPLHF.

This clonotype has only a few counts. V is TRBV10-2 and J is TRBJ1-5; D is unresolved. Trimming took 4 bases from V and 2 from J, leaving 15 bases between them. Germline V CDR1 and CDR2: WSHSY, SAAADI. This CDR3 comprises 16 residues. CDR3 in DNA: TGCGCCAGCAGTGTCACTCTGGCCGCAGGCAATCAGCCCCAGCATTTT. As protein: CASSVTLAAGNQPQHF.